This TCR beta chain was observed in a study of blood T cells in healthy people across ages. Study-wide context: About one barcoded beta molecule per two T cells came from capture by template switching.

With a J-beta primer mix and a sample-barcoded 5' primer, a second PCR ran about 6 to 11 cycles. TCRdb passed the 5' RACE reads through MiXCR, listing each CDR3 protein once. The data show approximately 1,700,000 distinct CDR3 sequences, around 42% seen once. CDR1 is MNHNS, CDR2 SASEGT, per germline. This CDR3 is built from 17 residues. J was trimmed by 1 base and V by 9 bases; bases with no gene match: 14. At least 5 micrograms of total RNA were extracted per sample. Study conclusions and caveats: Long-lived and aged donors differed, with more naive CD4+ cells and higher diversity in the long-lived.

This clonotype appeared a few times. The antigen remains undetermined. The source material was blood. The gene calls are TRBV6-1 and TRBJ2-3; 9 bases fit TRBD1. This TCR was recovered from a human donor in good health. This CDR3 is CARGWGQGTFGTDTQYF. CDR3 DNA sequence: TGTGCCAGGGGTTGGGGACAGGGAACGTTTGGCACAGATACGCAGTATTTT.